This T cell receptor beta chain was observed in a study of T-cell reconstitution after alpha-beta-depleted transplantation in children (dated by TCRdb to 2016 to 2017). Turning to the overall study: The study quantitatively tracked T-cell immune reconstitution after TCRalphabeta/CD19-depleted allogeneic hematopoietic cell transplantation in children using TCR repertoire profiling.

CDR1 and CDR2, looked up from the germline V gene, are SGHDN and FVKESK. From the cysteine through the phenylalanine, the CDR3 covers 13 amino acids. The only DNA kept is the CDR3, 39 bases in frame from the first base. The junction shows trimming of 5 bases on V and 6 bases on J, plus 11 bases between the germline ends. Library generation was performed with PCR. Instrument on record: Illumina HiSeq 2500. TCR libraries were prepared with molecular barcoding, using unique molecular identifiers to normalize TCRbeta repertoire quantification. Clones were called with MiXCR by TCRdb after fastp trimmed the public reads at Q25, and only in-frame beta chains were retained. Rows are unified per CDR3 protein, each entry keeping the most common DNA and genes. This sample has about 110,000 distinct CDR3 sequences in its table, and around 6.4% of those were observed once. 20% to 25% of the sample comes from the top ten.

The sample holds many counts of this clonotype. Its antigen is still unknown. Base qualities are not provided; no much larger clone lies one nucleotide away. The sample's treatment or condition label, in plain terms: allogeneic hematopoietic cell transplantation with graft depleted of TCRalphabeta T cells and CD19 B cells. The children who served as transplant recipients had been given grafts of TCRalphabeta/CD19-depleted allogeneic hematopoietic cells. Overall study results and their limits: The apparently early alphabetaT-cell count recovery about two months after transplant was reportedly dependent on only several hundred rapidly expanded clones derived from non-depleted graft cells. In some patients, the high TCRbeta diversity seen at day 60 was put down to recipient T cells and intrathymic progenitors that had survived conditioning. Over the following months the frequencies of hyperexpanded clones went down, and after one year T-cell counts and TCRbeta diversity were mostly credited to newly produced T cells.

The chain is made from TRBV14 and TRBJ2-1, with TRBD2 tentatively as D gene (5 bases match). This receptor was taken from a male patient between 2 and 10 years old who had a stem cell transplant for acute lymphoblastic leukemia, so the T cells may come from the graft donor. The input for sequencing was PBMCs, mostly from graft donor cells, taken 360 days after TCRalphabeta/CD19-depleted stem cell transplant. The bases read TGTGCCAGCAGCAGGCCGGGAATCAATGAGCAGTTCTTC. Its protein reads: CASSRPGINEQFF.